This T cell receptor (beta chain) was identified during a study of cytomegalovirus exposure and HLA in healthy donors. Across the whole study: Among several hundred genotyped donors, around 81% fell in the Caucasian-associated ancestry cluster.

Germline CDR1 and CDR2: SEHNR and FQNEAQ (reference sequence). V shed 2 bases and J shed 3 bases, with 10 bases lying between them. This CDR3 region has 14 residues. Regarding this clone: Different DNA sequences within this sample yield the same CDR3.

The PCR had 60 Vbeta and 13 Jbeta primers. Repertoires were generated with immunoSEQ multiplex PCR, while TCRdb's copy carries only in-frame clones and drops some. Recorded for this sample: about 200,000 clones. V is TRBV7-9 and J is TRBJ1-1; a possible D gene is TRBD1 (5 bases). The sample was PBMCs. This TCR came from a man aged 30 to 45 in good health and CMV-seronegative. The CDR3 reads CASSLLGGDTEAFF. DNA of the CDR3: TGTGCCAGCAGCTTACTGGGGGGGGACACTGAAGCTTTCTTT.